The rows below give T cell receptor beta chains drawn from one sample of a study of T-cell reconstitution after alpha-beta-depleted transplantation in children. Each CDR3 protein gets one entry after TCRdb re-called the PCR reads with MiXCR. The profile shows under 350,000 distinct CDR3 sequences, 9.9% of them singletons. This material consisted of PBMCs from the stem cell graft donor, taken from the stem cell graft. These TCRs come from a human donor who donated a stem cell graft to a child with SCID. Both conserved end residues are part of each CDR3. The D gene is left open where the match is weak.

TRBJ2-3 TRBV12-3/TRBV12-4 TRBD2 13 CASRTSGADTQYF
TRBJ2-1 TRBV5-1 - 16 CASSLALGGDYNEQFF
TRBJ2-3 TRBV12-3/TRBV12-4 - 14 CASLVGGTTDTQYF
TRBJ1-1 TRBV12-3/TRBV12-4 - 16 CASSIQGVGMNTEAFF
TRBJ2-1 TRBV25-1 - 15 CASSDLSMPYNEQFF
TRBJ2-5 TRBV27 - 15 CASSFLAGKQETQYF
TRBJ1-4 TRBV25-1 TRBD1 15 CASSESGQGAEKLFF
TRBJ1-4 TRBV10-3 - 17 CAISASEGRDENEKLFF
TRBJ2-4 TRBV7-9 - 15 CASSISEEAKNIQYF
TRBJ2-4 TRBV6-6 - 13 CASSSLASDIQYF
TRBJ1-6 TRBV9 - 18 CASSVSQNLPPNNSPLHF
TRBJ2-3 TRBV25-1 - 12 CASSGNTDTQYF
TRBJ1-1 TRBV5-1 - 13 CASSMRTSTEAFF
TRBJ2-3 TRBV9 - 14 CASSPPFSTDTQYF
TRBJ2-5 TRBV18 - 15 CASSPPTAFQETQYF
TRBJ2-7 TRBV14 TRBD1 16 CASSQPAGTGTYEQYF
TRBJ2-5 TRBV20-1 - 15 CSAGRSRTYQETQYF
TRBJ2-1 TRBV6-1 - 15 CASRAQGGAYNEQFF
TRBJ2-3 TRBV20-1 TRBD2 16 CCASGASGALTDTQYF
TRBJ2-7 TRBV7-9 TRBD1 14 CASTPGGQGYEQYF
TRBJ2-3 TRBV12-3/TRBV12-4 - 14 CASTPWEPGLTQYF
TRBJ1-2 TRBV9 - 13 CASSGRADYGYTF
TRBJ2-7 TRBV28 TRBD2 14 CASIQSGGLYEQYF
TRBJ1-2 TRBV20-1 - 12 CSAAKEGMGYTF
TRBJ2-7 TRBV29-1 TRBD1 17 CSVVSSPDRGFTYEQYF
TRBJ2-7 TRBV7-2 - 17 CASSLVGGTVSSYEQYF
TRBJ1-4 TRBV25-1 - 15 CASSESGETNEKLFF
TRBJ2-1 TRBV27 TRBD2 18 CASSFTATGRLAGNEQFF
TRBJ1-2 TRBV12-3/TRBV12-4 - 13 CASNTRGNYGYTF
TRBJ1-1 TRBV12-3/TRBV12-4 - 11 CASRVETEAFF
TRBJ2-4 TRBV7-9 - 15 CASSSPGPSRDIQYF
TRBJ2-3 TRBV6-5 TRBD1 16 CASSFRTGGITDTQYF
TRBJ2-1 TRBV7-6 - 13 CASSSFSNNEQFF
TRBJ2-5 TRBV5-1 - 14 CASSQSTVQETQYF
TRBJ2-7 TRBV11-1 TRBD1 16 CASSVEGGQGSYEQYF
TRBJ1-3 TRBV20-1 TRBD1 16 CSASAVQGGIGNTIYF
TRBJ1-6 TRBV6-5 - 15 CASSYSEGWNSPLHF
TRBJ1-2 TRBV20-1 TRBD1 13 CSAKGQGYYGYTF
TRBJ2-1 TRBV3-1 - 15 CASSQDPTTYNEQFF
TRBJ1-2 TRBV5-1 - 13 CASSTGIGRGYTF